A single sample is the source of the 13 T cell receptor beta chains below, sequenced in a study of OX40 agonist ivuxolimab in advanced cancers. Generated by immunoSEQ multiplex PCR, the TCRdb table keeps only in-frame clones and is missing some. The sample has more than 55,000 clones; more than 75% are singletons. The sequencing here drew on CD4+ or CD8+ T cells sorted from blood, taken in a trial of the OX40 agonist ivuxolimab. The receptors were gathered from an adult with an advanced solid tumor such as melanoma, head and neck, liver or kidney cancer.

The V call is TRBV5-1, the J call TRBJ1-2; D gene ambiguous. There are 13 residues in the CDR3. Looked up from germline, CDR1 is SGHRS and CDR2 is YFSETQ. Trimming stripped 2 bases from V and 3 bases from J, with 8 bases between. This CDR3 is CASSFVTDYGYTF. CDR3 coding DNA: TGCGCCAGCAGCTTCGTGACCGACTATGGCTACACCTTC. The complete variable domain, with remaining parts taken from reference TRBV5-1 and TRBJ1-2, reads KAGVTQTPRYLIKTRGQQVTLSCSPISGHRSVSWYQQTPGQGLQFLFEYFSETQRNKGNFPGRFSGRQFSNSRSEMNVSTLELGDSALYLCASSFVTDYGYTFGSGTRLTVV.

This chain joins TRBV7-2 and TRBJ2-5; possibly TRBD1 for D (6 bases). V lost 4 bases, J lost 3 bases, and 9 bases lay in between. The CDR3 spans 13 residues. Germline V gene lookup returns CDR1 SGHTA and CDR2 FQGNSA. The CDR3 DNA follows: TGTGCCAGCAGCTCTGCAGGGGAAGAGACCCAGTACTTC. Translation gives CASSSAGEETQYF.

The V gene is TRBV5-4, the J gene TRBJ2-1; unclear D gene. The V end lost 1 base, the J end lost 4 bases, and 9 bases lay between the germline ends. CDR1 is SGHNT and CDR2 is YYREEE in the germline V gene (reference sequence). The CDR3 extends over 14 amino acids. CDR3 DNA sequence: TGTGCCAGCAGCTTGATCCGGGCTTACAATGAGCAGTTCTTC. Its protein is CASSLIRAYNEQFF.

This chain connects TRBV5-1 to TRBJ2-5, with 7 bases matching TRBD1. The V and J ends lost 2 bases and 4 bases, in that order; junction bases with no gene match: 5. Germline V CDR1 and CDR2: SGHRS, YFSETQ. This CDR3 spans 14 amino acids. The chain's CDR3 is CASSFGQAGETQYF. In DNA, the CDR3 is TGCGCCAGCAGCTTCGGACAGGCCGGAGAGACCCAGTACTTC.

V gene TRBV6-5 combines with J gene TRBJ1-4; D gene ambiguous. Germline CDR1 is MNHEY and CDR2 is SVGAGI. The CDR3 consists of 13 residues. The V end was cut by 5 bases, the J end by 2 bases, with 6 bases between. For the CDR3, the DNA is TGTGCCAGCAGTCTCGGGACTAATGAAAAACTGTTTTTT. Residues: CASSLGTNEKLFF.

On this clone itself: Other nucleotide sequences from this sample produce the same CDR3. The CDR3 loop is CASSLSWGYEQYF. As DNA, the CDR3 is TGTGCCAGCAGCCTATCTTGGGGCTACGAGCAGTACTTC. The rearrangement uses TRBV7-3 and TRBJ2-7; the D is unclear. Trimming took off 5 bases at V and 3 bases at J, with 11 bases between the two ends. In germline, CDR1 is SGHTA, CDR2 FQGTGA. The CDR3 has 13 amino acids.

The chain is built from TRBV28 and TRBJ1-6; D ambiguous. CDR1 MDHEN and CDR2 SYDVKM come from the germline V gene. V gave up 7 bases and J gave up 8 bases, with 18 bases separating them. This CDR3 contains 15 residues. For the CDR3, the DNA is TGTGCCAGCACAAAAGGCGCACAGCCTTATTCACCCCTCCACTTT. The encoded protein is CASTKGAQPYSPLHF.

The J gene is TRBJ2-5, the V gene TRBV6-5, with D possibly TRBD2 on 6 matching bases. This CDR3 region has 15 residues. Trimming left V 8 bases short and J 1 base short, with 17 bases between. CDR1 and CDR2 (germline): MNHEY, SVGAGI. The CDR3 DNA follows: TGTGCCAGCGGGAGGTCGCGACTCCTCCAAGAGACCCAGTACTTC. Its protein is CASGRSRLLQETQYF.

CDR3 sequence (DNA): TGCGCCAGCTCCCCCATGTTAGGTAGGGAGCAGTACTTC. This codes for CASSPMLGREQYF. The chain employs TRBV4-3 and TRBJ2-7; D unclear. The CDR3 extends over 13 amino acids. In germline, CDR1 is LGHNA, CDR2 YSLEER. V was shortened by 8 bases and J by 7 bases, with 18 bases between the two germline ends.

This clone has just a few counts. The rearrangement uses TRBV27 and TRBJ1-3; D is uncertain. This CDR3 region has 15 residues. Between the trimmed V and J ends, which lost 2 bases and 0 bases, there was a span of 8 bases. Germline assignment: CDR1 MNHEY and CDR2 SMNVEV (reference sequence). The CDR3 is CASSLGGNSGNTIYF. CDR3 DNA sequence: TGTGCCAGCAGTTTAGGCGGAAACTCTGGAAACACCATATATTTT.

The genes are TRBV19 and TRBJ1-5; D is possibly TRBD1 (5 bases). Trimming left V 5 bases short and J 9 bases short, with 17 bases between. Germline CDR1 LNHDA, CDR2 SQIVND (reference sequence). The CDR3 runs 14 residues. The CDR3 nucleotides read TGTGCCAGTAGTTCAACAGGAGCCGCGTGGCCCCAGCATTTT. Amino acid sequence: CASSSTGAAWPQHF.

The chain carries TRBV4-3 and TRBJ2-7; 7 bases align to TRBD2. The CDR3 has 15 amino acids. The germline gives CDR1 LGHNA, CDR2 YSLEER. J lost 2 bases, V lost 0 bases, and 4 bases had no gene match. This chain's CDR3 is CASSQDREGAYEQYF. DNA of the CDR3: TGCGCCAGCAGCCAAGACAGGGAGGGAGCCTACGAGCAGTACTTC.

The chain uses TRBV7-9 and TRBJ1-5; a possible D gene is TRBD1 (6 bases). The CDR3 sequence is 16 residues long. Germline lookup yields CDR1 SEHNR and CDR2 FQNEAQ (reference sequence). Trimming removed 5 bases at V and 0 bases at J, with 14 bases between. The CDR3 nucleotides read TGTGCCAGCAGCCAAGGGGGAGACTATAGCAATCAGCCCCAGCATTTT. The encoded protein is CASSQGGDYSNQPQHF. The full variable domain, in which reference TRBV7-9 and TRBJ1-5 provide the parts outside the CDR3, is DTGVSQNPRHKITKRGQNVTFRCDPISEHNRLYWYRQTLGQGPEFLTYFQNEAQLEKSRLLSDRFSAERPKGSFSTLEIQRTEQGDSAMYLCASSQGGDYSNQPQHFGDGTRLSIL.